The 2 T cell receptor beta chains listed next were all sequenced from one sample in a study of cytomegalovirus exposure and HLA in healthy donors. Some clones are missing from TCRdb's copy, which holds only in-frame ones; the method was immunoSEQ multiplex PCR. The sample shows 150,000 to 200,000 clones, 85% of them seen only once. The sample comprised PBMCs. These TCRs come from a man younger than 35 in good health and CMV-seropositive.

The V gene is TRBV28, the J gene TRBJ1-5, with TRBD1 as a possible D gene (6 bases). V shed 3 bases and J shed 2 bases, with 8 bases lying between them. This CDR3 is built from 14 residues. Germline lookup yields CDR1 MDHEN and CDR2 SYDVKM. This CDR3 is CASSLSGGNQPQHF. Written as DNA, the CDR3 is TGTGCCAGCAGTTTGTCAGGGGGCAATCAGCCCCAGCATTTT.

The chain uses TRBV6-1 and TRBJ2-3; TRBD2 is a possible D gene (6 bases). The length of the CDR3 is 16 residues. Germline lookup yields CDR1 MNHNS and CDR2 SASEGT. V was pared by 3 bases and J by 4 bases, with 17 bases between. The DNA for the CDR3 is TGTGCCAGCAGTGACAGCGTGGAGGGTAGCGCAGATACGCAGTATTTT. This encodes CASSDSVEGSADTQYF.